What follows are 10 T cell receptor beta chains derived from one specimen sequenced in a study of cytomegalovirus exposure and HLA in healthy donors (dated by TCRdb to about 2017). Libraries were constructed by the immunoSEQ multiplex PCR assay. A mixture of 60 forward primers for TCR Vbeta segments and 13 reverse primers for TCR Jbeta segments was used in the multiplex PCR. Here the immuneACCESS table is served through TCRdb, limited to in-frame sequences with V and J called. Missing clones are a known gap in these copies; in checked studies unresolved V genes cover under half, and the rest lacks a known reason. Present in this sample are fewer than 200,000 clones, 60% to 80% of which were seen just once. The ten largest account for about 2.4% of the sample. Material for sequencing was PBMCs. The receptors were gathered from a woman between 40 and 50 years old in good health and CMV-seropositive.

This clone was recorded once. This chain links TRBV28 with TRBJ1-1; TRBD1 matches 7 bases. CDR1 is MDHEN, CDR2 SYDVKM, per germline. This CDR3 is 17 amino acids long. J was trimmed by 4 bases and V by 2 bases; bases with no gene match: 13. The CDR3 here is CASSLNPGQTRGTEAFF. CDR3 DNA sequence: TGTGCCAGCAGTTTAAACCCGGGACAGACCAGGGGCACTGAAGCTTTCTTT.

The chain employs TRBV11-3 and TRBJ2-1; 7 nucleotides match TRBD2. Germline lookup yields CDR1 SGHNT and CDR2 YENEEA. Trimming cost V 2 bases and J 5 bases; bases outside gene matches: 0. The CDR3 is 13 amino acids. This CDR3 is CASSLLADNEQFF. In DNA, the CDR3 is TGTGCCAGCAGCTTACTAGCGGACAATGAGCAGTTCTTC.

The chain joins TRBV29-1 to TRBJ1-2, with no clear D. The CDR3 consists of 15 residues. Germline CDR1 SQVTM, CDR2 ANQGSEA. V was shortened by 2 bases and J by 2 bases, with 15 bases between the two germline ends. CDR3 region: CSVEKRGEPNYGYTF. The CDR3 nucleotides are TGCAGCGTTGAAAAGCGAGGTGAGCCAAACTATGGCTACACCTTC.

The genes are TRBV11-2 and TRBJ2-7, with 7 bases identical to TRBD1. V lost 1 base and J lost 2; bases outside the gene matches: 8. This CDR3 is 16 amino acids long. Germline loops: CDR1 SGHAT, CDR2 FQNNGV. The CDR3, as DNA: TGTGCCAGCAGCTTAGTTTCAGGGGGTCGAGCCTACGAGCAGTACTTC. Protein: CASSLVSGGRAYEQYF.

J is TRBJ1-1 and V is TRBV19, with TRBD1 matching over 7 bases. The V segment lost 6 bases and the J segment 4 bases; nucleotides outside the gene matches: 8. Germline CDR1 and CDR2: LNHDA and SQIVND (reference sequence). This CDR3 is built from 14 residues. The CDR3 DNA is TGTGCCAGTAGGGGCGACAGGGCGAGCACTGAAGCTTTCTTT. Its translation: CASRGDRASTEAFF.

This chain connects TRBV5-1 to TRBJ1-1, with D perhaps matching TRBD1 (6 bases). The CDR3 spans 14 residues. Trimming stripped 0 bases from V and 10 bases from J, with 16 bases between. CDR1 SGHRS and CDR2 YFSETQ come from the germline V gene. The CDR3 coding sequence is TGCGCCAGCAGCTTGGGACAGGTCTCGGGTGGAGCTTTCTTT. Translating gives CASSLGQVSGGAFF.

The CDR3: CASTPYGTAYQETQYF. The CDR3 DNA reads TGTGCCAGCACTCCATATGGGACAGCGTACCAAGAGACCCAGTACTTC. The chain couples TRBV19 to TRBJ2-5, with 7 positions matching TRBD1. Germline CDR1 and CDR2: LNHDA and SQIVND (reference sequence). V gave up 9 bases and J gave up 0 bases; unmatched junction bases: 13. The CDR3 totals 16 residues.

J is TRBJ1-2 and V is TRBV6-1, with 8 bases lining up with TRBD1. Losses at the gene ends were 5 bases for V and 1 base for J; bases not matched to a gene: 6. CDR3 length equals 15 residues. Germline V gene data show CDR1 as MNHNS and CDR2 as SASEGT. In nucleotides, the CDR3 is TGTGCCAGCAGTCTACAGGGGGAAGGTAACTATGGCTACACCTTC. Its translation is CASSLQGEGNYGYTF.

This clone was detected only a few times. The chain combines TRBV29-1 with TRBJ1-5, with 8 bases that match TRBD1. This CDR3 has 12 residues. V gave up 6 bases and J gave up 5 bases; unmatched junction bases: 3. In germline, CDR1 is SQVTM, CDR2 ANQGSEA. The CDR3 sequence is CSVGQGDQPQHF. DNA of the CDR3: TGCAGCGTCGGACAGGGAGATCAGCCCCAGCATTTT.

This chain joins TRBV4-1 and TRBJ2-2; TRBD1 aligns across 9 bases. Germline V gene lookup returns CDR1 MGHRA and CDR2 YSYEKL. The CDR3 covers 20 residues. The V and J ends lost 0 bases and 6 bases, in that order; junction bases with no gene match: 17. This CDR3 is CASSQDPSLTGGTRSGELFF. CDR3 nucleotide sequence: TGCGCCAGCAGCCAAGATCCGTCCCTGACAGGGGGTACGAGGTCCGGGGAGCTGTTTTTT.